The rows below give T cell receptor beta chains drawn from one sample of a study of T cell changes during pregnancy in multiple sclerosis. TCRdb's copy holds only in-frame clones and misses some; the assay was immunoSEQ multiplex PCR. The sample carries about 98,000 clones, under 95% recorded once. Sequenced here: peripheral blood, sampled after pregnancy. The receptor source for this set is a female donor in good health, enrolled as a control in a pregnancy study. The CDR3 runs from the conserved cysteine through the conserved F or W. Each record gives: D gene, clone size, J gene, V gene, CDR3 DNA, CDR3 protein. The D gene is left open where the match is weak. Part of the rows lack a size; the others show once, few, many or a class for expanded clones.

>.|.|TRBJ1-2|TRBV25-1
TGTGCCAGCAGTGCCGGGGTAGACGGCTACACCTTC
CASSAGVDGYTF
>.|.|TRBJ2-7|TRBV11-3
TGTGCCAGCATCCCAGGGTATTCCCACGAGCAGTACTTC
CASIPGYSHEQYF
>.|.|TRBJ2-3|TRBV7-2
TGTGCCAGCAGCTCTAGTCCCTCCTTGGGCACAGATACGCAGTATTTT
CASSSSPSLGTDTQYF
>.|.|TRBJ1-2|TRBV19
TGTGCCAGTAGTGCGGGTTCTGGGGACTATGGCTACACCTTC
CASSAGSGDYGYTF
>TRBD1|.|TRBJ2-7|TRBV25-1
TGTGCCAGCAGTGAATACGGGACAGGGAGAGAGCAGTACTTC
CASSEYGTGREQYF
>TRBD2|.|TRBJ2-7|TRBV6-5
TGTGCCAGCAGGACCGTAGCGGGGCGGTCCTACGAGCAGTACTTC
CASRTVAGRSYEQYF
>.|.|TRBJ2-5|TRBV27
TGTGCCAGCAGTACGTACGGTTTCGGAGAGACCCAGTACTTC
CASSTYGFGETQYF
>.|once|TRBJ2-1|TRBV6-1
TGTGCCACTAGAGACCATCTAGCTTGGGAGCAGTTCTTC
CATRDHLAWEQFF
>TRBD2|.|TRBJ2-1|TRBV5-1
TGCGCCAGCAGTTTCTTGGGGGGGAGCTCCTACAATGAGCAGTTCTTC
CASSFLGGSSYNEQFF
>.|.|TRBJ1-3|TRBV9
TGTGCCTCGGGGGGAAACACCATATATTTT
CASGGNTIYF
>.|.|TRBJ2-1|TRBV11-3
TGTGCCAGCAGCTTAGGGGCCGCCGATGAGCAGTTCTTC
CASSLGAADEQFF
>TRBD1|.|TRBJ2-6|TRBV30
TGTGCCTGGACCGTAGGGACAGTCTCTGGGGCCAACGTCCTGACTTTC
CAWTVGTVSGANVLTF
>.|.|TRBJ2-6|TRBV4-2
TGTGCCAGCAGCGGAGACGGGGTCGGGGCCAACGTCCTGACTTTC
CASSGDGVGANVLTF
>.|.|TRBJ1-1|TRBV11-2
TGTGCCATTCCCGGGAGGGGCCCGACTGAAGCTTTCTTT
CAIPGRGPTEAFF
>.|.|TRBJ1-1|TRBV19
TGTGCCAGTAGTATCGGCACTGAAGCTTTCTTT
CASSIGTEAFF
>TRBD1|.|TRBJ2-7|TRBV5-8
TGTGCCAGCAGCTTGGCCTGGGACAGACCCTACGAGCAGTACTTC
CASSLAWDRPYEQYF
>.|.|TRBJ2-7|TRBV29-1
TGCAGCGTTGAAGAGGGCAGGGCATCCTACGAGCAGTACTTC
CSVEEGRASYEQYF
>.|.|TRBJ1-1|TRBV2
TGTGCCACCGTCGCGGAATCGACGGCCACTGAAGCTTTCTTT
CATVAESTATEAFF
>.|.|TRBJ2-3|TRBV5-6
TGTGCCAGCAGCTTTGGGTCGGGTGTCGATACGCAGTATTTT
CASSFGSGVDTQYF
>.|.|TRBJ2-7|TRBV7-9
TGTGCCAGCAGCTTCGGGGAGCACGGCGAGCAGTACTTC
CASSFGEHGEQYF
>TRBD1|.|TRBJ2-7|TRBV11-2
TGTGCCAGCAGCGAGGGACAGGGAAGTTTCTACGAGCAGTACTTC
CASSEGQGSFYEQYF
>.|.|TRBJ2-7|TRBV15
TGTGCCACCAGCAGAGAGACAGGGACTTACTCCTACGAGCAGTACTTC
CATSRETGTYSYEQYF
>.|.|TRBJ2-2|TRBV5-6
TGTGCCAGCAGCTCTATCCGGGGGAGTAGGGACACCGGGGAGCTGTTTTTT
CASSSIRGSRDTGELFF
>TRBD1|.|TRBJ2-5|TRBV29-1
TGCAGCGTTGACCGAACAGGGGTTTGGGCGGGCCAGTACTTC
CSVDRTGVWAGQYF
>.|.|TRBJ2-7|TRBV5-1
TGCGCCAGCAGCATTGGGGAGGAAGTCTCCTACGAGCAGTACTTC
CASSIGEEVSYEQYF
>TRBD1|.|TRBJ2-7|TRBV7-9
TGTGCCAGCAGCACAAACGACAGGGCTAAAACGCCCTACGAGCAGTACTTC
CASSTNDRAKTPYEQYF
>.|.|TRBJ2-7|TRBV28
TGTGCCAGCAGCCTCGCGGCCTACGAGCAGTACTTC
CASSLAAYEQYF
>TRBD1|.|TRBJ2-1|TRBV7-6
TGTGCCAGCAGCTTAGGACAGGGTTTGCTGTACAATGAGCAGTTCTTC
CASSLGQGLLYNEQFF
>TRBD1|once|TRBJ2-7|TRBV7-8
TGTGCCAGCAGCCGCGGGACAGGACCCTACGAGCAGTACTTC
CASSRGTGPYEQYF
>.|.|TRBJ2-2|TRBV28
TGTGCCAGCAGACCCGGGACCGGGGAGCTGTTTTTT
CASRPGTGELFF
>.|.|TRBJ2-7|TRBV27
TGTGCCAGCAGTCTCGGGATCTCCTACGAGCAGTACTTC
CASSLGISYEQYF
>.|.|TRBJ2-3|TRBV10-1
TGCGCCAGCAGTGAGTACGGGTGGGAGTACTCAGATACGCAGTATTTT
CASSEYGWEYSDTQYF
>TRBD1|.|TRBJ1-1|TRBV6-1
TGTGCCAGCAGTGGGGGAAGGGACAGTAGGAACACTGAAGCTTTCTTT
CASSGGRDSRNTEAFF
>.|.|TRBJ2-7|TRBV7-8
TGTGCCAGCAGCGACCGACAGGTCTCCTACGAGCAGTACTTC
CASSDRQVSYEQYF
>TRBD1|.|TRBJ1-6|TRBV6-5
TGTGGCAGCAGGGGACAGTTTAATTCACCCCTCCACTTT
CGSRGQFNSPLHF
>.|.|TRBJ1-1|TRBV2
TGTGCCAGCGGACACTTGAACACTGAAGCTTTCTTT
CASGHLNTEAFF
>.|.|TRBJ1-1|TRBV28
TGTGCCAGCAGGCCAAGTCAAGGGGCGGGGGACACTGAAGCTTTCTTT
CASRPSQGAGDTEAFF
>.|.|TRBJ2-5|TRBV11-2
TGTGCCAGCAGCACGGCCAGGGGCGAGACCCAGTACTTC
CASSTARGETQYF
>.|.|TRBJ1-1|TRBV6-5
TGTGCCAGCAGTTTCAAACAGGGCCTGAATGAAGCTTTCTTT
CASSFKQGLNEAFF
>TRBD2|once|TRBJ2-3|TRBV19
TGTGCCAGTAGTATCGTGGGGACTAGCGGGAGAACAGATACGCAGTATTTT
CASSIVGTSGRTDTQYF
>TRBD1|.|TRBJ1-5|TRBV12-5
TGTGCTAGTGGTGGGGGACAGGGAGTCAGCACCAATCAGCCCCAGCATTTT
CASGGGQGVSTNQPQHF
>.|.|TRBJ1-5|TRBV15
TGTGCCACCAGCACCGGGGGATGGAATCAGCCCCAGCATTTT
CATSTGGWNQPQHF
>.|.|TRBJ2-5|TRBV5-1
TGCGCCAGCAGCAAATGGGCCGGGAGCGCTCAAGAGACCCAGTACTTC
CASSKWAGSAQETQYF
>.|.|TRBJ1-1|TRBV5-6
TGTGCCAGCAGCGCGGGACTGAAGAACACTGAAGCTTTCTTT
CASSAGLKNTEAFF
>TRBD1|.|TRBJ2-6|TRBV2
TGTGCCAGCAGACTGACAGGGAACTCTGGGGCCAACGTCCTGACTTTC
CASRLTGNSGANVLTF
>TRBD1|.|TRBJ1-1|TRBV5-1
TGCGCCAGCAGCTTTGGACAGGGGATCCTTCGAGCTTTCTTT
CASSFGQGILRAFF
>.|.|TRBJ1-5|TRBV28
TGTGCCAGCATCGGGATTGGCAATCAGCCCCAGCATTTT
CASIGIGNQPQHF
>.|.|TRBJ1-6|TRBV6-5
TGTGCCAGCAGTTTATCTTCGGACAGACGGTCGAGACCCCTCCACTTT
CASSLSSDRRSRPLHF
>.|.|TRBJ2-5|TRBV5-4
TGTGCCAGCAGCTTGGGGGGGCCGGGGCAAGAGACCCAGTACTTC
CASSLGGPGQETQYF
>.|once|TRBJ2-2|TRBV5-1
TGCGCCAGCAGCTTGGCCGGGAAGTTGAACACCGGGGAGCTGTTTTTT
CASSLAGKLNTGELFF
>TRBD1|.|TRBJ1-2|TRBV6-5
TGTGCCAGCATCCAAGCAGGGGGCTTGGATGGCTACACCTTC
CASIQAGGLDGYTF